These 16 T cell receptor beta chains were all obtained from the same sample, sequenced in a study of cytomegalovirus exposure and HLA in healthy donors. Primers included in the PCR were 60 Vbeta and 13 Jbeta primers. Only in-frame clones appear in the TCRdb table, and some are missing; sequencing was by immunoSEQ multiplex PCR. This repertoire shows 85,000 to 100,000 clones, roughly three quarters found once; its top ten account for 0.76%. What was sequenced was PBMCs. The receptor source for this set is a woman aged 55-69 years in good health and CMV-seronegative.

V is TRBV4-3 and J is TRBJ1-1; no clear D. CDR3 length: 13 residues. Per the germline V gene, CDR1 is LGHNA and CDR2 is YSLEER. The V end was cut by 3 bases, the J end by 2 bases, with 7 bases between. The CDR3 protein is CASSHEVNTEAFF. CDR3 bases: TGCGCCAGCAGCCACGAGGTAAACACTGAAGCTTTCTTT.

J is TRBJ1-2 and V is TRBV4-3, with D possibly matching TRBD1 (6 bases). The CDR3 sequence is 15 residues long. Trimming took off 0 bases at V and 3 bases at J, with 11 bases between the two ends. Germline lookup yields CDR1 LGHNA and CDR2 YSLEER. This CDR3 reads CASSQDRGTHYGYTF. CDR3 coding DNA: TGCGCCAGCAGCCAAGATAGGGGGACACACTATGGCTACACCTTC.

The CDR3 protein is CASSQAYGSYEQYF. CDR3 bases: TGTGCCAGCAGTCAAGCATACGGGTCCTACGAGCAGTACTTC. The rearrangement links TRBV27 to TRBJ2-7; D not certain. Germline assignment: CDR1 MNHEY and CDR2 SMNVEV (reference sequence). This CDR3 has 14 amino acids. Trimming removed 5 bases from V and 1 base from J, with 12 bases in between.

J is TRBJ1-5 and V is TRBV15; no reliable D call. Germline CDR1 LNHNV, CDR2 YYDKDF (reference sequence). V was cut by 0 bases and J by 0 bases, with 9 bases left in between. This CDR3 contains 16 residues. Written as DNA, the CDR3 is TGTGCCACCAGCAGAGATAGGCGGTATAGCAATCAGCCCCAGCATTTT. Translated, it gives CATSRDRRYSNQPQHF.

The chain joins TRBV18 to TRBJ2-1; TRBD2 agrees at 11 bases. Germline V gene lookup returns CDR1 KGHSH and CDR2 LQKENI. The CDR3 has 16 amino acids. The V and J ends lost 2 bases and 4 bases, in that order; junction bases with no gene match: 4. CDR3 sequence (DNA): TGTGCCAGCTCACCAGATAGCGGGGGGGAATACAATGAGCAGTTCTTC. This encodes CASSPDSGGEYNEQFF.

This clone was counted between two and nine times. V gene TRBV13 combines with J gene TRBJ1-2, with D maybe TRBD1 (6 bases). Germline V lookup: CDR1 PRHDT, CDR2 FYEKMQ (reference sequence). The CDR3 has 16 amino acids. Trimming left V 2 bases short and J 7 bases short, with 20 bases between. The CDR3 region is CASSLRQETSVAGYTF. CDR3 sequence (DNA): TGTGCCAGCAGCTTAAGACAGGAGACTTCGGTAGCTGGCTACACCTTC.

This chain links TRBV7-2 with TRBJ2-7; the D gene is possibly TRBD2 (6 bases). Germline V gives CDR1 SGHTA, CDR2 FQGNSA. CDR3 length: 15 residues. The germline V and J ends were trimmed by 4 bases and 4 bases, with 17 bases remaining between them. The CDR3 protein is CASSSPTSALYEQYF. The CDR3 DNA reads as TGTGCCAGCAGCTCCCCGACTAGTGCTCTATACGAGCAGTACTTC.

V is TRBV11-2 and J is TRBJ2-7; 11 bases align to TRBD1. Trimming cost V 4 bases and J 3 bases; bases outside gene matches: 2. The CDR3 consists of 14 residues. CDR1 and CDR2 from the germline V gene are SGHAT and FQNNGV. CDR3 nucleotide sequence: TGTGCCAGCAGCTCCGGGACAGGGGGCTACGAGCAGTACTTC. Its translation: CASSSGTGGYEQYF.

This sequence joins TRBV25-1 and TRBJ1-1, with D possibly TRBD1 on 5 matching bases. Trimming left V 4 bases short and J 5 bases short, with 11 bases between. Germline V gene lookup returns CDR1 MGHDK and CDR2 SYGVNS. The CDR3 sequence is 13 residues long. This chain's CDR3 is CASSARGTTEAFF. The CDR3 DNA reads as TGTGCCAGCAGTGCTAGAGGGACTACTGAAGCTTTCTTT.

This clone was counted a single time. This chain links TRBV11-2 with TRBJ1-2, with TRBD1 as a possible D gene (6 bases). Trimming took 1 base from V and 8 from J, leaving 20 bases between them. The CDR3 has 16 amino acids. Looked up from germline, CDR1 is SGHAT and CDR2 is FQNNGV. CDR3 coding DNA: TGTGCCAGCAGCTTAGTACCAGGGGAAAGTTCAGGGGGCTACACCTTC. Translating gives CASSLVPGESSGGYTF.

The V call is TRBV6-6, the J call TRBJ1-6; 7 bases match TRBD1. Trimming cost V 4 bases and J 13 bases; bases outside gene matches: 7. The CDR3 runs 13 residues. The germline CDR1 and CDR2 sequences are MNHNY and SVGAGI (reference sequence). The CDR3 here is CASSWDSRGPLHF. CDR3 nucleotides: TGTGCCAGCAGTTGGGACAGCCGGGGGCCCCTCCACTTT.

The chain uses TRBV6-5 and TRBJ1-3; no firm D call. The CDR3 consists of 13 residues. Per germline, CDR1 MNHEY and CDR2 SVGAGI. V was clipped by 5 bases and J by 3 bases, with 8 bases between them. The CDR3 nucleotides read TGTGCCAGCAGTGGAACAGTTGGAAACACCATATATTTT. Translating it yields CASSGTVGNTIYF.

The V and J genes are TRBV28 and TRBJ1-4; 7 bases line up with TRBD1. The CDR3 is 15 amino acids. Germline values: CDR1 MDHEN, CDR2 SYDVKM. V dropped 6 bases and J dropped 3; count of bases not matched to a gene: 7. CDR3 sequence reads: CASRGSGTANEKLFF. The DNA of the CDR3 is TGTGCCAGCAGGGGCTCCGGGACAGCTAATGAAAAACTGTTTTTT.

The CDR3 coding sequence is TGTGCCAGCAGCTTGTGGGCGGGAGAGCAGTTCTTC. It translates to CASSLWAGEQFF. This rearrangement joins TRBV5-6 to TRBJ2-1; a weak D match, TRBD2 (6 bases). The CDR3 runs 12 residues. Germline-derived CDR1 and CDR2 are SGHDT and YYEEEE. V lost 1 base and J 10 bases, leaving 9 bases between the germline ends.

This rearrangement joins TRBV28 to TRBJ1-1; 7 positions match TRBD1. Per the germline V gene, CDR1 is MDHEN and CDR2 is SYDVKM. V lost 5 bases to trimming and J lost 1 base; unmatched junction nucleotides: 10. The CDR3 runs 16 residues. Here the CDR3 DNA reads TGTGCCAGCAGTGCTCACCCGGGACAGCCGAACACTGAAGCTTTCTTT. The encoded protein is CASSAHPGQPNTEAFF.

The chain joins TRBV23-1 to TRBJ2-6; a weak D match, TRBD1 (6 bases). TRBV23-1 is an ORF, with its function uncertain. V was cut by 10 bases and J by 4 bases, with 23 bases left in between. There are 17 residues in the CDR3. The CDR3 spells CATLTWDTTAGANVLTF. As DNA, the CDR3 is TGCGCCACCCTGACGTGGGACACCACAGCCGGGGCCAACGTCCTGACTTTC.